A single sample is the source of the 22 T cell receptor beta chains below, sequenced in a study of T cells in Graves' hyperthyroidism and ophthalmopathy. Template material for amplifying TCR beta CDR3 regions consisted of RNA transcripts. The HTBI set primed first-round TCR CDR3 RT-PCR. TCRdb called the multiplex PCR reads again in MiXCR, with one record for every CDR3 protein. This sample has 380,000 or so distinct CDR3 sequences, with approximately 12% found just once. The specimen was blood. These receptors originate from a man aged 25-45 years with Graves' hyperthyroidism that later progressed to Graves' ophthalmopathy.

Many counts were recorded for this clonotype. The chain recombines TRBV10-3 with TRBJ2-5, with D possibly matching TRBD1 (5 bases). Trimming stripped 0 bases from V and 4 bases from J, with 15 bases between. Germline-derived CDR1 and CDR2 are ENHRY and SYGVKD. The CDR3 contains 16 residues. The CDR3 coding sequence is TGTGCCATCAGTGAGTCGGTCAGGGAAGGCGGAGAGACCCAGTACTTC. The encoded protein is CAISESVREGGETQYF.

This clonotype has a count of ten or more. J is TRBJ2-5 and V is TRBV7-9; 9 nucleotides agree with TRBD1. The CDR3 runs to 14 residues. Germline trimming cut 4 bases from V and 3 bases from J; bases unmatched to any gene: 3. Germline V gene sequence: CDR1 SEHNR, CDR2 FQNEAQ (reference sequence). The CDR3 nucleotides read TGTGCCAGCAGCTGGTGGACAGGGGAAGAGACCCAGTACTTC. This translates into CASSWWTGEETQYF.

This clonotype was detected a few times. The chain joins TRBV5-1 to TRBJ2-7; possible D gene TRBD1, 5 bases. Trimming removed 4 bases at V and 3 bases at J, with 11 bases between. The CDR3 runs 13 residues. Germline V CDR1 and CDR2: SGHRS, YFSETQ. CDR3 sequence reads: CASSRGLIYEQYF. The CDR3 region has the DNA TGCGCCAGCAGCAGGGGATTGATCTACGAGCAGTACTTC.

The chain uses TRBV5-8 and TRBJ1-6, with TRBD1 matching 7 bases. The germline gives CDR1 SGHTS, CDR2 YDEGEE. The CDR3 extends over 19 amino acids. Losses at the gene ends were 2 bases for V and 9 bases for J; bases not matched to a gene: 20. CDR3 sequence (DNA): TGTGCCAGCAGCTTAAGTTGGGGCAGGGGGGTCGTGTCTAGTTCACCCCTCCACTTT. This translates into CASSLSWGRGVVSSSPLHF. The whole variable domain, filled in from reference TRBV5-8 and TRBJ1-6, reads EAGVTQSPTHLIKTRGQQATLRCSPISGHTSVYWYQQALGLGLQFLLWYDEGEERNRGNFPPRFSGRQFPNYSSELNVNALELEDSALYLCASSLSWGRGVVSSSPLHFGNGTRLTVT.

This clonotype was detected many times. The gene calls are TRBV6-2 or TRBV6-3 and TRBJ2-3; TRBD2 matches at 10 bases. CDR1 MNHEY and CDR2 SVGEGT come from the germline V gene. V lost 2 bases to trimming and J lost 0 bases; unmatched junction nucleotides: 14. The CDR3 sequence is 20 residues long. This CDR3 is CASSYDSGGSYSFSTDTQYF. The CDR3 DNA follows: TGTGCCAGCAGTTACGATAGCGGGGGGTCTTACTCCTTTAGCACAGATACGCAGTATTTT.

This clonotype showed up just a few times. V and J are TRBV20-1 and TRBJ1-5; no definite D call. V was cut by 0 bases and J by 6 bases, with 12 bases left in between. Per the germline V gene, CDR1 is DFQATT and CDR2 is SNEGSKA (reference sequence). The CDR3 has 14 residues. The CDR3 here is CSARDRRTGQPQHF. Written as DNA, the CDR3 is TGCAGTGCTAGAGATAGGAGGACGGGTCAGCCCCAGCATTTT.

This clonotype appeared many times. The V and J genes are TRBV2 and TRBJ2-3; D is ambiguous. In germline, CDR1 is SNHLY, CDR2 FYNNEI. The CDR3 totals 14 residues. Trimming removed 4 bases at V and 0 bases at J, with 8 bases between. The CDR3 DNA is TGTGCCAGCAGTGTCCAGATGAGCACAGATACGCAGTATTTT. Its protein is CASSVQMSTDTQYF.

This clonotype has ten or more counts. The chain employs TRBV11-2 and TRBJ2-2, with D possibly matching TRBD1 (6 bases). The CDR3 contains 15 residues. Trimming took off 0 bases at V and 5 bases at J, with 10 bases between the two ends. Germline lookup yields CDR1 SGHAT and CDR2 FQNNGV. The CDR3 bases are TGTGCCAGCAGCTTAGACTCAGGGGTTACCGGGGAGCTGTTTTTT. The encoded protein is CASSLDSGVTGELFF.

The rearrangement joins TRBV5-1 to TRBJ2-3; D ambiguous. From germline, CDR1 is SGHRS and CDR2 YFSETQ. The CDR3 spans 15 residues. Trimming left V 5 bases short and J 1 base short, with 14 bases between. CDR3 DNA sequence: TGCGCCAGCAGTGGTGGAACTACCGGCACAGATACGCAGTATTTT. Residues: CASSGGTTGTDTQYF.

This sequence joins TRBV20-1 and TRBJ1-2, with 8 positions matching TRBD1. This CDR3 is 17 amino acids long. Germline CDR1 DFQATT, CDR2 SNEGSKA (reference sequence). J gave up 4 bases and V 0 bases, and 13 bases lay outside the gene matches. CDR3 in amino acids: CSARDSDRAALGYGYTF. The CDR3 nucleotides read TGCAGTGCTAGAGATTCGGACAGGGCGGCTTTAGGCTATGGCTACACCTTC.

The chain employs TRBV25-1 and TRBJ2-5, with 7 bases aligning to TRBD2. Trimming at V came to 1 base and at J to 1 base, leaving 6 bases not matched to a gene. The CDR3 is 16 residues long. Germline values: CDR1 MGHDK, CDR2 SYGVNS. The CDR3 DNA sequence: TGTGCCAGCAGTGAATCTCTGCGGGGGTCCCAAGAGACCCAGTACTTC. Translated, it gives CASSESLRGSQETQYF.

V gene TRBV11-2 combines with J gene TRBJ1-1, with 7 bases matching TRBD1. Trimming removed 5 bases from V and 1 base from J; junction bases left unmatched: 7. This CDR3 is built from 15 residues. CDR1 is SGHAT and CDR2 is FQNNGV in the germline V gene. The CDR3 nucleotides read TGTGCCAGCAGCCCCTTGACAGGGACGAACACTGAAGCTTTCTTT. It translates to CASSPLTGTNTEAFF.

V gene TRBV7-9 combines with J gene TRBJ1-1; 8 bases are a match to TRBD1. J was trimmed by 4 bases and V by 1 base; bases with no gene match: 8. CDR3 length equals 16 residues. CDR1 and CDR2 (germline): SEHNR, FQNEAQ (reference sequence). The CDR3 nucleotides are TGTGCCAGCAGCTTAGTGGGGGACAGGAGAGCCACTGAAGCTTTCTTT. Protein: CASSLVGDRRATEAFF.

This clonotype was counted at least ten times. The CDR3, as DNA: TGCAGTGCTAGAGACCGGACAGGTACCTACGAGCAGTACTTC. Its protein product is CSARDRTGTYEQYF. J is TRBJ2-7 and V is TRBV20-1, with 7 nucleotides matching TRBD1. The ends lost 0 bases at V and 2 bases at J; junction bases unmatched: 4. Germline V CDR1 and CDR2: DFQATT, SNEGSKA (reference sequence). This CDR3 region has 14 residues.

This clonotype appeared many times. The chain recombines TRBV6-1 with TRBJ1-6; D unresolved. The V end was cut by 5 bases, the J end by 10 bases, with 27 bases between. Germline CDR1 and CDR2: MNHNS and SASEGT. The CDR3 contains 18 residues. DNA for the CDR3: TGTGCCAGCAGTTATATCCCAGCCGGGTGGGTCAGATCCTCACCCCTCCACTTT. It codes for CASSYIPAGWVRSSPLHF.

Concerning this clonotype: The final CDR3 position lacks the conserved phenylalanine or tryptophan, pointing to a likely read error. The chain uses TRBV20-1 and TRBJ1-1; 8 bases agree with TRBD1. This CDR3 spans 14 amino acids. V trimming: 0 bases; J trimming: 5 bases; junction bases outside the gene matches: 5. Per germline, CDR1 DFQATT and CDR2 SNEGSKA (reference sequence). CDR3 sequence reads: CSARDRHRGTEAFS. The DNA for the CDR3 is TGCAGTGCTAGAGATAGGCACAGGGGGACTGAAGCTTTCTCT.

This clonotype was detected only a few times. The chain employs TRBV6-1 and TRBJ1-5; a possible D gene is TRBD1 (6 bases). The CDR3 runs to 16 residues. Trimming left V 4 bases short and J 1 base short, with 14 bases between. CDR1 and CDR2 (germline): MNHNS, SASEGT. The CDR3 region is CASSALRGVSNQPQHF. CDR3 in DNA: TGTGCCAGCAGTGCCCTTAGGGGGGTAAGCAATCAGCCCCAGCATTTT.

This rearrangement joins TRBV11-3 to TRBJ2-7; the match to TRBD1 covers 8 bases. The CDR3 has 16 amino acids. Per germline, CDR1 SGHNT and CDR2 YENEEA. J was trimmed by 0 bases and V by 5 bases; bases with no gene match: 9. The CDR3 DNA sequence: TGTGCCAGCAGCCAAGTTGGACAGGGACCCTCCTACGAGCAGTACTTC. It translates to CASSQVGQGPSYEQYF.

This clonotype was seen at least ten times. This chain joins TRBV28 and TRBJ2-7; D uncertain. The germline V and J ends were trimmed by 2 bases and 3 bases, with 8 bases remaining between them. This CDR3 has 13 amino acids. Germline V gives CDR1 MDHEN, CDR2 SYDVKM. The chain's CDR3 is CASSLDMGYEQYF. The CDR3, as DNA: TGTGCCAGCAGTTTAGACATGGGCTACGAGCAGTACTTC.

There are many counts of this clonotype. V usage is TRBV7-2 and J usage is TRBJ2-3, with TRBD2 identical over 8 bases. This CDR3 contains 16 residues. Germline CDR1 and CDR2: SGHTA and FQGNSA. J was trimmed by 4 bases and V by 6 bases; bases with no gene match: 12. CDR3 amino acids: CASSTTGGRWSDTQYF. The CDR3 DNA is TGTGCCAGCAGTACAACGGGGGGGCGGTGGTCAGATACGCAGTATTTT.

J is TRBJ2-7 and V is TRBV13, with TRBD2 matching 8 bases. The trim removed 10 bases at V and 0 bases at J, leaving 8 bases unmatched. This CDR3 has 14 residues. CDR1 is PRHDT and CDR2 is FYEKMQ in the germline V gene (reference sequence). The CDR3 bases are TGTGCCACCAACCCGGGGGGGAGCTCCTACGAGCAGTACTTC. Amino acid sequence: CATNPGGSSYEQYF.

This clonotype has at least ten counts. The CDR3 sequence: CAWCLGGRNTEAFF. The CDR3 region has the DNA TGTGCCTGGTGTCTCGGGGGTCGGAACACTGAAGCTTTCTTT. The chain carries TRBV30 and TRBJ1-1, with TRBD1 as a possible D gene (5 bases). Between the trimmed V and J ends, which lost 5 bases and 1 base, there was a span of 14 bases. This CDR3 is 14 amino acids long. From germline, CDR1 is GTSNPN and CDR2 SVGIG (reference sequence).